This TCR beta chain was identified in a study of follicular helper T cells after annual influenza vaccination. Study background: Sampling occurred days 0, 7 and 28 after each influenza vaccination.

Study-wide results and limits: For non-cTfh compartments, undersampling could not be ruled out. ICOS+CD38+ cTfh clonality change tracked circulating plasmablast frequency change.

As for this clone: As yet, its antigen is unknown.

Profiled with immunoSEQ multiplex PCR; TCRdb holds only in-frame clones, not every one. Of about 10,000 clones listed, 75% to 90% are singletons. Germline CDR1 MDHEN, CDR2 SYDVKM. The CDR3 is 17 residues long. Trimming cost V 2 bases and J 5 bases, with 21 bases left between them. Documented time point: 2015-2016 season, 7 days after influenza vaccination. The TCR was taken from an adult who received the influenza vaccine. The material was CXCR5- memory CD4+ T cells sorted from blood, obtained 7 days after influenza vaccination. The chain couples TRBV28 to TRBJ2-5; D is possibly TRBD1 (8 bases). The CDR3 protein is CASSLGNGRGRGETQYF. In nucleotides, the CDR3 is TGTGCCAGCAGTTTAGGCAACGGCAGGGGGCGGGGGGAGACCCAGTACTTC.